Shown below are 10 T cell receptor beta chains from a single sample sequenced in a study of identical twins. One entry per CDR3 protein results from TCRdb running MiXCR on the 5' RACE reads. This table has 500,000 to 650,000 distinct CDR3 sequences, roughly 7.2% appearing once. These sequences were also reported in another study, on yellow fever vaccine responses in identical twins.

Material: PBMCs. The origin of the receptors is a young woman in good health.

With respect to this clonotype: At one end, the junction sequence differs from germline, possibly due to a read error. This chain connects TRBV12-3 or TRBV12-4 to TRBJ2-1, with TRBD2 identical over 10 bases. The CDR3 contains 18 residues. CDR3 coding DNA: TGTGCCTGCAGTTCTCTAGCGGGAGTATATATTTCCTACAATGAGCAGTTCTTC. It translates to CACSSLAGVYISYNEQFF.

This clonotype was counted between two and nine times. The rearrangement joins TRBV28 to TRBJ2-5; TRBD1 aligns across 7 bases. Unmatched junction bases numbered 6, after V lost 4 bases and J lost 1 base. Germline CDR1 is MDHEN and CDR2 is SYDVKM. This CDR3 has 15 residues. CDR3 in amino acids: CASSSTGAAQETQYF. The CDR3 DNA reads as TGTGCCAGCAGTTCCACAGGGGCGGCCCAAGAGACCCAGTACTTC.

The chain links TRBV6-1 to TRBJ1-5, with D perhaps matching TRBD1 (6 bases). Germline V lookup: CDR1 MNHNS, CDR2 SASEGT. The CDR3 is 14 amino acids. Trimming removed 1 base from V and 6 bases from J, with 10 bases in between. CDR3 amino acids: CASSEGTAAQPQHF. The CDR3 DNA reads TGTGCCAGCAGTGAAGGGACAGCAGCTCAGCCCCAGCATTTT.

The gene calls are TRBV28 and TRBJ2-7, with TRBD1 as a possible D gene (5 bases). V lost 6 bases and J lost 7, with 13 bases in between. The germline gives CDR1 MDHEN, CDR2 SYDVKM. The CDR3 totals 12 residues. The CDR3 sequence is CASSQTVTEQYF. CDR3 DNA: TGTGCCAGCAGCCAGACAGTGACGGAGCAGTACTTC.

The table lists this clonotype with a few counts. This chain joins TRBV20-1 and TRBJ2-5; 9 positions match TRBD2. The ends lost 5 bases at V and 13 bases at J; junction bases unmatched: 8. This CDR3 is built from 11 residues. Germline V CDR1 and CDR2: DFQATT, SNEGSKA (reference sequence). The CDR3 DNA reads as TGCAGTGCTCGTGTCCCGGGACTAGCGTACTTC. Protein: CSARVPGLAYF.

This clonotype occurred a few times. This rearrangement joins TRBV10-3 to TRBJ2-1; the D gene could be TRBD1 or TRBD2 (6 bases each). V lost 3 bases and J lost 8, with 17 bases in between. The CDR3 has 15 residues. Germline V lookup: CDR1 ENHRY, CDR2 SYGVKD. The CDR3 region is CAISDGGRITDEQFF. The CDR3 coding sequence is TGTGCCATCAGTGATGGGGGGCGCATTACCGATGAGCAGTTCTTC.

This clonotype came up many times. The chain employs TRBV10-3 and TRBJ2-2, with D uncertain. V was shortened by 0 bases and J by 0 bases, with 17 bases between the two germline ends. The germline gives CDR1 ENHRY, CDR2 SYGVKD. The CDR3 contains 19 residues. The CDR3, as DNA: TGTGCCATCAGTGAGTCGAATGCCTGGTTGTCTTCGAACACCGGGGAGCTGTTTTTT. Translation: CAISESNAWLSSNTGELFF.

The CDR3 loop is CASSSSGTRTDTQYF. The CDR3 coding sequence is TGTGCCAGCAGCTCCTCCGGGACCCGCACAGATACGCAGTATTTT. The V and J genes are TRBV3-1 and TRBJ2-3; D is possibly TRBD1 or TRBD2 (5 bases each). V lost 5 bases and J lost 1, with 13 bases in between. This CDR3 has 15 amino acids. Germline V gives CDR1 LGHDT, CDR2 YNNKEL (reference sequence).

The chain has TRBV11-3 and TRBJ2-3; 9 bases fit TRBD2. The germline gives CDR1 SGHNT, CDR2 YENEEA. The trim removed 3 bases at V and 2 bases at J, leaving 6 bases unmatched. The CDR3 is 16 residues long. The CDR3 loop is CASSFGLASHTDTQYF. As DNA, the CDR3 is TGTGCCAGCAGCTTCGGACTAGCGTCGCACACAGATACGCAGTATTTT.

This clonotype has just a few counts. The rearrangement joins TRBV5-8 to TRBJ2-1; D call uncertain. Germline values: CDR1 SGHTS, CDR2 YDEGEE. Trimming stripped 4 bases from V and 2 bases from J, with 13 bases between. There are 15 residues in the CDR3. The CDR3 region has the DNA TGTGCCAGCAGCCCTGTTAGGCGAACCTACAATGAGCAGTTCTTC. Amino acids: CASSPVRRTYNEQFF.